The 28 T cell receptor beta chains below were found in one sample sequenced in a study of T-cell reconstitution after alpha-beta-depleted transplantation in children. This sample's TCRbeta library carried unique molecular identifier barcodes. TCRdb re-derived calls from the PCR reads in MiXCR, one entry per CDR3 protein. The table lists 700,000 to 950,000 distinct CDR3 sequences, around 15% of them singletons. The specimen comprised PBMCs, mostly from graft donor cells, sampled 360 days after TCRalphabeta/CD19-depleted stem cell transplant. Receptors were obtained from a male patient aged 5 to 17 who had a stem cell transplant for acute lymphoblastic leukemia, so the T cells may come from the graft donor.

This clonotype has only a few counts. The chain combines TRBV20-1 with TRBJ2-5, with 14 bases lining up with TRBD2. CDR3 length equals 14 residues. Germline CDR1 DFQATT, CDR2 SNEGSKA (reference sequence). The junction had 3 bases not matched to a gene; V was cut back by 5 bases and J by 4 bases. The CDR3 protein is CSAEGLAGVETQYF. CDR3 bases: TGCAGTGCTGAGGGACTAGCGGGAGTAGAGACCCAGTACTTC.

J is TRBJ2-1 and V is TRBV4-1; TRBD2 matches at 8 bases. V shed 3 bases, J shed 4 bases, and the junction held 17 bases outside the gene matches. This CDR3 is built from 19 residues. Germline values: CDR1 MGHRA, CDR2 YSYEKL. The CDR3 region has the DNA TGCGCCAGCAGCCACCTCTTCAGCGGGAGAGGTGCGGTGTACAATGAGCAGTTCTTC. It encodes CASSHLFSGRGAVYNEQFF.

The CDR3 sequence: CASSWSGGAVEAFF. CDR3 nucleotide sequence: TGCGCCAGCAGCTGGAGCGGGGGAGCAGTTGAAGCTTTCTTT. The gene calls are TRBV5-1 and TRBJ1-1; tentatively, D is TRBD1 (5 bases). The CDR3 has 14 amino acids. Trimming removed 3 bases from V and 7 bases from J, with 16 bases in between. Per the germline V gene, CDR1 is SGHRS and CDR2 is YFSETQ.

This clonotype came up a few times. The gene calls are TRBV29-1 and TRBJ2-1; D gene uncertain. The V end was cut by 4 bases, the J end by 1 base, with 11 bases between. This CDR3 contains 14 residues. Germline V gene data show CDR1 as SQVTM and CDR2 as ANQGSEA. The CDR3 bases are TGCAGCGTTGGGTTCTCGCGGTCCTACAATGAGCAGTTCTTC. It yields the protein CSVGFSRSYNEQFF.

This chain joins TRBV4-2 and TRBJ2-7; 9 bases are shared with TRBD1. Germline loops: CDR1 LGHNA, CDR2 YNFKEQ. The CDR3 totals 16 residues. V shed 1 base and J 2 bases; nucleotides not matched to a gene: 6. CDR3: CASSQGGRTGAYEQYF. CDR3 DNA sequence: TGTGCCAGCAGCCAAGGCGGGCGGACAGGGGCCTACGAGCAGTACTTC.

This CDR3 is CSVKGINYGYTF. The CDR3 DNA follows: TGCAGCGTTAAGGGCATTAACTATGGCTACACCTTC. The chain is built from TRBV29-1 and TRBJ1-2; no clear D. This CDR3 contains 12 residues. The V end lost 5 bases, the J end lost 1 base, and 8 bases lay between the germline ends. Per the germline V gene, CDR1 is SQVTM and CDR2 is ANQGSEA.

V usage is TRBV7-3 and J usage is TRBJ2-2; 8 bases are shared with TRBD2. CDR3 length equals 15 residues. Germline CDR1 is SGHTA and CDR2 is FQGTGA. The V gene end was trimmed by 5 bases and the J gene end by 1 base; junction bases not matched to a gene: 3. In DNA, the CDR3 is TGTGCCAGCAGCCGACTAGCGCAGAACACCGGGGAGCTGTTTTTT. Translation: CASSRLAQNTGELFF.

This clonotype was seen more than once but under ten times. The chain couples TRBV20-1 to TRBJ2-5, with D perhaps matching TRBD1 or TRBD2 (5 bases each). This CDR3 is built from 11 residues. Trimming removed 6 bases from V and 4 bases from J, with 9 bases in between. Germline loops: CDR1 DFQATT, CDR2 SNEGSKA (reference sequence). DNA of the CDR3: TGCAGTGCCGAGGGGTCAGAGACCCAGTACTTC. It yields the protein CSAEGSETQYF.

The J gene is TRBJ2-1, the V gene TRBV27, with TRBD2 matching 16 bases. The CDR3 covers 17 residues. J gave up 10 bases and V 3 bases, and 9 bases lay outside the gene matches. The germline gives CDR1 MNHEY, CDR2 SMNVEV (reference sequence). The CDR3 coding sequence is TGTGCCAGCAGTTTCGGGGGACTAGCGGGAGGGCCGGGGGAGCAGTTCTTC. It yields the protein CASSFGGLAGGPGEQFF.

This clonotype turned up a few times. CDR3 sequence (DNA): TGTGCCAGCAGCTTAGGTCCAGCGGAGAGGGGAACCGGGGAGCTGTTTTTT. Its protein product is CASSLGPAERGTGELFF. This rearrangement joins TRBV7-8 to TRBJ2-2, with D perhaps given as TRBD1 or TRBD2 (5 bases each). Trimming shortened V by 1 base and J by 5 bases, and 17 bases separated the two germline ends. The CDR3 has 17 amino acids. CDR1 and CDR2 (germline): SGHVS, FQNEAQ.

The genes are TRBV6-2 or TRBV6-3 and TRBJ2-7; maybe TRBD2 (7 bases). The V gene lost 2 bases and the J gene lost 1 base, with 9 bases spanning the gap. There are 14 residues in the CDR3. Germline CDR1 MNHEY, CDR2 SVGEGT. CDR3 sequence (DNA): TGTGCCAGCAGTTACGGGGGGGCTTCCTACGAGCAGTACTTC. It is translated as CASSYGGASYEQYF.

In this sample, this clonotype turned up a few times. This chain connects TRBV7-8 to TRBJ2-2, with 10 nucleotides matching TRBD1. From germline, CDR1 is SGHVS and CDR2 FQNEAQ. CDR3 length equals 14 residues. With 5 bases clipped from V and 7 bases from J, the junction kept 4 bases outside the gene matches. CDR3 protein: CASSDWTGGGELFF. DNA for the CDR3: TGTGCCAGCAGCGACTGGACAGGGGGCGGGGAGCTGTTTTTT.

This clonotype was seen at least ten times. The gene calls are TRBV9 and TRBJ2-5; perhaps TRBD1 as D (8 bases). CDR1 SGDLS and CDR2 YYNGEE come from the germline V gene. The CDR3 covers 15 residues. The V end lost 3 bases, the J end lost 4 bases, and 16 bases lay between the germline ends. The CDR3 DNA follows: TGTGCCAGCAGCGGCCGGACAGGGAGGGGAGAGACCCAGTACTTC. Encoded protein: CASSGRTGRGETQYF.

As to this clonotype: A much larger clonotype is one base distant, so this may be a read error. CDR3 in DNA: TGTGCCAGCGGCGTAGATGCGGGAAGCTCCTACGAGCAGTACTTC. It is translated as CASGVDAGSSYEQYF. The rearrangement links TRBV9 to TRBJ2-7; D may be TRBD2 (6 bases). Germline CDR1 SGDLS, CDR2 YYNGEE. This CDR3 is built from 15 residues.

The chain employs TRBV11-2 and TRBJ2-7; no clear D gene. Germline V gene lookup returns CDR1 SGHAT and CDR2 FQNNGV. This CDR3 is 17 amino acids long. Trimming stripped 5 bases from V and 3 bases from J, with 23 bases between. The CDR3 DNA reads as TGTGCCAGCAGCCTATCCGGACCAGGAGAACCCCTCTACGAGCAGTACTTC. This encodes CASSLSGPGEPLYEQYF. Based on the CDR3 plus reference TRBV11-2 and TRBJ2-7, the full variable domain is EAGVAQSPRYKIIEKRQSVAFWCNPISGHATLYWYQQILGQGPKLLIQFQNNGVVDDSQLPKDRFSAERLKGVDSTLKIQPAKLEDSAVYLCASSLSGPGEPLYEQYFGPGTRLTVT.

This clonotype was counted only a few times. The CDR3 DNA is TGTGCCAGCTCCCGTTACGGCTATGGCTACACCTTC. Amino acids: CASSRYGYGYTF. The chain is built from TRBV18 and TRBJ1-2; D is uncertain. CDR1 KGHSH and CDR2 LQKENI come from the germline V gene. V was shortened by 6 bases and J by 4 bases, with 9 bases between the two germline ends. This CDR3 spans 12 amino acids.

The chain is built from TRBV6-1 and TRBJ2-1; D remains unclear. The CDR3 loop spans 11 amino acids. Trimming pared 6 bases from V and 12 bases from J, leaving 12 bases between. The germline CDR1 and CDR2 sequences are MNHNS and SASEGT. The CDR3 protein is CASSHGVGQFF. The CDR3 DNA sequence: TGTGCCAGCAGCCACGGAGTGGGGCAGTTCTTC.

This clonotype occurred many times. The J gene is TRBJ2-7, the V gene TRBV27; 7 positions match TRBD2. The germline gives CDR1 MNHEY, CDR2 SMNVEV (reference sequence). The CDR3 is 13 residues long. The ends lost 0 bases at V and 4 bases at J; junction bases unmatched: 0. The CDR3 reads CASSLSAGYEQYF. The CDR3 nucleotides are TGTGCCAGCAGTTTATCAGCGGGGTACGAGCAGTACTTC.

Only a few counts were recorded for this clonotype. V gene TRBV5-1 combines with J gene TRBJ2-3; D unresolved. The CDR3 runs 13 residues. The V and J ends lost 2 bases and 2 bases respectively, with 6 bases between them. Germline assignment: CDR1 SGHRS and CDR2 YFSETQ. CDR3 amino acids: CASSFTVTDTQYF. The CDR3 nucleotides read TGCGCCAGCAGCTTTACGGTCACAGATACGCAGTATTTT.

The chain carries TRBV27 and TRBJ1-5; D gene uncertain. Germline loops: CDR1 MNHEY, CDR2 SMNVEV (reference sequence). This CDR3 has 14 amino acids. V was trimmed by 5 bases and J by 1 base, leaving 9 bases between them. CDR3: CASSPRESNQPQHF. DNA of the CDR3: TGTGCCAGCAGTCCCCGGGAGAGCAATCAGCCCCAGCATTTT.

This clonotype was seen a few times. The chain is built from TRBV10-1 and TRBJ2-7; D tentatively reads TRBD1 or TRBD2 (5 bases each). The CDR3 consists of 16 residues. CDR1 and CDR2 (germline): WNHNN, SYGVQD (reference sequence). V was trimmed by 5 bases and J by 0 bases, leaving 17 bases between them. The DNA of the CDR3 is TGCGCCAGCAGTTCCCAGGGAGCGTCGCTCTCCTACGAGCAGTACTTC. It encodes CASSSQGASLSYEQYF.

V usage is TRBV5-1 and J usage is TRBJ1-1; 9 positions agree with TRBD1. Germline loops: CDR1 SGHRS, CDR2 YFSETQ. CDR3 length: 15 residues. Germline trimming cut 4 bases from V and 3 bases from J; bases unmatched to any gene: 7. The CDR3 bases are TGCGCCAGCAGCGGGGACTACAGGGGGCACACTGAAGCTTTCTTT. As protein: CASSGDYRGHTEAFF.

The genes are TRBV11-1 and TRBJ2-3, with 9 bases identical to TRBD2. V lost 4 bases to trimming and J lost 0 bases; unmatched junction nucleotides: 11. The CDR3 sequence is 18 residues long. Per germline, CDR1 SGHAT and CDR2 FQDESV (reference sequence). The CDR3 DNA sequence: TGTGCCAGCAGCTCTCCGGGGGCTAGCGGGACGAGCACAGATACGCAGTATTTT. It encodes CASSSPGASGTSTDTQYF.

This clonotype was detected a few times. The rearrangement links TRBV29-1 to TRBJ2-7; D is unresolved. Trimming pared 7 bases from V and 2 bases from J, leaving 18 bases between. The CDR3 runs to 14 residues. Germline V gene sequence: CDR1 SQVTM, CDR2 ANQGSEA. The CDR3 DNA follows: TGCAGCGCCCCCCTACCGGGCCGTACCTACGAGCAGTACTTC. This codes for CSAPLPGRTYEQYF.

This clonotype has a handful of counts. V gene TRBV6-1 combines with J gene TRBJ1-1; 7 bases line up with TRBD1. The CDR3 contains 13 residues. With 6 bases clipped from V and 6 bases from J, the junction kept 7 bases outside the gene matches. Germline loops: CDR1 MNHNS, CDR2 SASEGT. This chain's CDR3 is CASRKTGFAEAFF. CDR3 coding DNA: TGTGCCAGCAGAAAGACAGGGTTCGCTGAAGCTTTCTTT.

The rearrangement links TRBV4-1 to TRBJ2-5, with a weak D call TRBD1 (6 bases). V was trimmed by 3 bases and J by 4 bases, leaving 15 bases between them. Germline CDR1 reads MGHRA; CDR2 reads YSYEKL. The CDR3 is 15 amino acids. The DNA for the CDR3 is TGCGCCAGCAGCCACCCTCGAGGGGGTCTAGAGACCCAGTACTTC. It specifies CASSHPRGGLETQYF.

V is TRBV12-5 and J is TRBJ2-7; the match to TRBD2 covers 8 bases. Germline-derived CDR1 and CDR2 are LGHNT and FRNRAP. J was trimmed by 7 bases and V by 0 bases; bases with no gene match: 8. This CDR3 is built from 15 residues. In nucleotides, the CDR3 is TGTGCTAGTGGTTTGGTACTCCCAGGCGGGGGGGAGCAGTACTTC. This translates into CASGLVLPGGGEQYF.

The CDR3 DNA follows: TGCGCCAGCAGCGACCTGACCGGGACCCGTAACTATGGCTACACCTTC. Protein product: CASSDLTGTRNYGYTF. The V and J genes are TRBV5-1 and TRBJ1-2, with a weak D call TRBD1 (5 bases). This CDR3 region has 16 residues. CDR1 SGHRS and CDR2 YFSETQ come from the germline V gene. V was shortened by 4 bases and J by 1 base, with 17 bases between the two germline ends.